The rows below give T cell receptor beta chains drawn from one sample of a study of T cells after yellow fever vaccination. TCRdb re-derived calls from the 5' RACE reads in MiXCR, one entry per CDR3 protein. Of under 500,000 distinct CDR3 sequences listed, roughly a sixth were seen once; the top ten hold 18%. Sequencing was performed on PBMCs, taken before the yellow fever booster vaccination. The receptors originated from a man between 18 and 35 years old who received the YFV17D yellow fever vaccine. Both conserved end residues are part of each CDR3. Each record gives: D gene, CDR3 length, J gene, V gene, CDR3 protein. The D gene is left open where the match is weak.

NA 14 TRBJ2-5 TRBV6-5 CASSYSTWQETQYF
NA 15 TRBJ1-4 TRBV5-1 CASSLGFGDYEKLFF
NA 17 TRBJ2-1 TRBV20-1 CSARDPPARSSYNEQFF
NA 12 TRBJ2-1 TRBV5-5 CASSLGWNEQFF
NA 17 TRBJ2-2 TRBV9 CASSASRDSGWVGELFF
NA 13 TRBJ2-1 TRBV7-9 CASSPGRYNEQFF
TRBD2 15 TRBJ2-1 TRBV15 CATSSRGGSYNEQFF
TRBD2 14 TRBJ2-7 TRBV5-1 CASSKAGDAYEQYF
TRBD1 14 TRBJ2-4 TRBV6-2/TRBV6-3 CASSNPGQKNIQYF
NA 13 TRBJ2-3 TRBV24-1 CATSDPPADTQYF
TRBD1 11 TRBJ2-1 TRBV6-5 CASSGQGEQFF